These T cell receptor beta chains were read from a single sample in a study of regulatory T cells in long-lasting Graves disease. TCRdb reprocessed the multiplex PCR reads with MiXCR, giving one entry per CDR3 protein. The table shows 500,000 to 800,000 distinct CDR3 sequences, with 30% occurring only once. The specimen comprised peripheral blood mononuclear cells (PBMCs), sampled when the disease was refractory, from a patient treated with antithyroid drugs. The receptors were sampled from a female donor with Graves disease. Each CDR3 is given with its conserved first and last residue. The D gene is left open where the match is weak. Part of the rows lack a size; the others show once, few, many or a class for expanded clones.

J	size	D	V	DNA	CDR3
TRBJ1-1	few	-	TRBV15	TGTGCCACCAGCAGAGAAGGCCAGGGGAACACTGAAGCTTTCTTT	CATSREGQGNTEAFF
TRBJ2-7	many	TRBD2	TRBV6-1	TGTGCCAGCAGTAAGACTAGCGGGCCGACCTACGAGCAGTACTTC	CASSKTSGPTYEQYF
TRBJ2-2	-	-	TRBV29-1	TGCAGCGTTGAATTTAGCCCCCGTGGGACCGGGGAGCTGTTTTTT	CSVEFSPRGTGELFF
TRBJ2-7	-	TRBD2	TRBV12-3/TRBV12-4	TGTGCCAGCACCCCGGGGCTAGCGGGGGATTCTTCCTACGAGCAGTACTTC	CASTPGLAGDSSYEQYF
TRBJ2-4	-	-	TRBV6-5	TGTGCCAGCAGTTACAATCGAGTCGGGGAGGTTCAGTACTTC	CASSYNRVGEVQYF
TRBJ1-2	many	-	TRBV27	TGTGCCAGCAGTTCGCCGGGGTGGTATGGCTACACCTTC	CASSSPGWYGYTF
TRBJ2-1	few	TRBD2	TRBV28	TGTGCCAGCAGTTTGGCCCCAGCGGGAGGGCCTGAGCAGTTCTTC	CASSLAPAGGPEQFF
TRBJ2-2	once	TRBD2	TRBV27	TGTGCCAGCAGTTCGGGACTAGCGGGAGCGGGTTACACCGGGGAGCTGTTTTTT	CASSSGLAGAGYTGELFF
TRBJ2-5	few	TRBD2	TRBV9	TGTGCCAGCAGCGTAGATGTGGGATGGCGGGGGCAAGAGACCCAGTACTTC	CASSVDVGWRGQETQYF
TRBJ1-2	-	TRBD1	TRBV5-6	TGTGCCAGCAGCACTACTGGACAGGTTAACTATGGCTACACCTTC	CASSTTGQVNYGYTF
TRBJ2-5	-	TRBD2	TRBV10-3	TGTGCCGTGACTAGCGGGGTCCAAGAGACCCAGTACTTC	CAVTSGVQETQYF
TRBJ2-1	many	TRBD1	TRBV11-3	TGTGCCAGCAGCAAACGACAGGGGGACAATGAGCAGTTCTTC	CASSKRQGDNEQFF
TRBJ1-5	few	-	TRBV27	TGTGCCAGCAGTTCCACGGGTTATCAGCCCCAGCATTTT	CASSSTGYQPQHF
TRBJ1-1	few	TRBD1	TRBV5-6	TGTGCCAGCAGCTCAGACAGGGGAACGATGAACACTGAAGCTTTCTTT	CASSSDRGTMNTEAFF
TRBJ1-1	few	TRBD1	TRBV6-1	TGTGCCAGCACGTCGGGGGACAGGGTTTTGGGCACTGAAGCTTTCTTT	CASTSGDRVLGTEAFF
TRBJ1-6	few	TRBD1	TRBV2	TGTGCCAGCAGTAGATATCAAGACAGGGGTCGTAATTCACCCCTCCACTTT	CASSRYQDRGRNSPLHF
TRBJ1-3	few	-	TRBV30	TGTGCCTGGAGTGTTGACATAAACTCTGGAAACACCATATATTTT	CAWSVDINSGNTIYF
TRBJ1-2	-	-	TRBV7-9	TGTGCCAGCAGCTCCCTAGGGAGCACGACAGGCGGCTATGGCTACACCTTC	CASSSLGSTTGGYGYTF
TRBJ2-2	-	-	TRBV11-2	TGTGCCAGCAGCCGGGAGAACACCGGGGAGCTGTTTTTT	CASSRENTGELFF
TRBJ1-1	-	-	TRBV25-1	TGTGCCAGCAGCGGGGGCGGGGGGCTGAACACTGAAGCTTTCTTT	CASSGGGGLNTEAFF
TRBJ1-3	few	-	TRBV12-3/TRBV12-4	TGTGCCAGCAGTCCTGGGCCCTTGGGACGATTGTTAGGAAACACCATATATTTT	CASSPGPLGRLLGNTIYF
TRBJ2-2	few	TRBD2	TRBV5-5	TGTGCCAGCAGCTTGCCCGGGAGGGCCGGGCGGACCGGGGAGCTGTTTTTT	CASSLPGRAGRTGELFF
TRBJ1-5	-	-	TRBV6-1	TGTGCCAGCAGGCCCCCGGGCCAGAATCAGCCCCAGCATTTT	CASRPPGQNQPQHF
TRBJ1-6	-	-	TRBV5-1	TGCGCCAGCAGCTTGGGAACGAGGAATTCACCCCTCCACTTT	CASSLGTRNSPLHF
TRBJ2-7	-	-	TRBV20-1	TGCAGTGCTAGGTCCTACGAGCAGTACTTC	CSARSYEQYF
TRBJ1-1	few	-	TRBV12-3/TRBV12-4	TGTGCCAGCAGGACCAACGACGGGAACACTGAAGCTTTCTTT	CASRTNDGNTEAFF
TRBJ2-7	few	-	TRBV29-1	TGCAGCGTTGAATGGCTGGCCGAGCAGTACTTC	CSVEWLAEQYF
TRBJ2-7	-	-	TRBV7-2	TGTGCCAGCAGCTTAGTGGTAGGGGGCTCCTACGAGCAGTACTTC	CASSLVVGGSYEQYF
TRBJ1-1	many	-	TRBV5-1	TGCGCCAGCAGCATCATGAGGGGAGGAGATGAAGCTTTCTTT	CASSIMRGGDEAFF
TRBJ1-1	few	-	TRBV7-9	TGTGCCAGCAGCCCCCCAACGGCGAGCACTGAAGCTTTCTTT	CASSPPTASTEAFF
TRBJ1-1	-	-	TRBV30	TGTGCCTGGAGTGGATCCTTCTCAGGGAACACTGAAGCTTTCTTT	CAWSGSFSGNTEAFF
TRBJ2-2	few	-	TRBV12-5	TGTGCTAGTGGTCCCTCAGGCTGGGCCGGGGAGCTGTTTTTT	CASGPSGWAGELFF
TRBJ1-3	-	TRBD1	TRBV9	TGTGCCAGCAGCGTTCGACAGGGGAACACCATATATTTT	CASSVRQGNTIYF
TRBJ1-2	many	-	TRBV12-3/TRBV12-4	TGTGCCAGCAGCCAAACCGGGCCTCACTATGGCTACACCTTC	CASSQTGPHYGYTF
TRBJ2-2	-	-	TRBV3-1	TGTGCCAGCAGCCCAGTTTGGGGGGAGATCTCCGGGGAGCTGTTTTTT	CASSPVWGEISGELFF
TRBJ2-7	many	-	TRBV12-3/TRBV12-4	TGTGCCAGCAGCCTACGGCACAGCTCCTACGAGCAGTACTTC	CASSLRHSSYEQYF
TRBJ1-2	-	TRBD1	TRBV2	TGTGCCAGCAGTGAAGCGGGGGACAGGGTATCGTATGGCTACACCTTC	CASSEAGDRVSYGYTF
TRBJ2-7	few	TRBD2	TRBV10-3	TGTGCCATCAGCGAAGCGGGAGGCTCCTACGAGCAGTACTTC	CAISEAGGSYEQYF
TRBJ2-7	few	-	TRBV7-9	TGTGCCAGCAGCTTTGTAAGGGACTCCTACGAGCAGTACTTC	CASSFVRDSYEQYF
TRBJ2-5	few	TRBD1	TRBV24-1	TGTGCCACCAGTGACCAGGGGGAAGAGGAGACCCAGTACTTC	CATSDQGEEETQYF
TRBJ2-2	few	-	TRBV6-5	TGTGCCAGCAGTTACTCGTCCCCTCCCCGGGAGCTGTTTTTT	CASSYSSPPRELFF
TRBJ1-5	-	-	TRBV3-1	TGTGCCAGCAGCGGGGGTCTCACGGGCAATCAGCCCCAGCATTTT	CASSGGLTGNQPQHF
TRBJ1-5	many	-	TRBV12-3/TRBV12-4	TGTGCCAGCAGTCCCACAGGGCGGGATCAGCCCCAGCATTTT	CASSPTGRDQPQHF
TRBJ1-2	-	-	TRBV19	TGTGCCAGTACGGGGACAATTAGGACGCTCTATGGCTACACCTTC	CASTGTIRTLYGYTF
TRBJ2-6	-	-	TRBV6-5	TGTGCCAGCAGCTACAGGATCTCTGGGGCCAACGTCCTGACTTTC	CASSYRISGANVLTF